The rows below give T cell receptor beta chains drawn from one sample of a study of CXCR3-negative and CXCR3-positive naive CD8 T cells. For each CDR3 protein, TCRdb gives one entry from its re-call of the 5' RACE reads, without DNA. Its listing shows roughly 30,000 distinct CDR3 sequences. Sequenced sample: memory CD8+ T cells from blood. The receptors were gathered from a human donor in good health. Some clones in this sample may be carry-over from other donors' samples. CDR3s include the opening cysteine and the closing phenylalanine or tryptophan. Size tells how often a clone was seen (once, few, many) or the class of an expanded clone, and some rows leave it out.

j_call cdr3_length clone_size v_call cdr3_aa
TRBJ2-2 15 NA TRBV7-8 CASSLGQGNTGELFF
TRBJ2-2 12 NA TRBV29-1 CSVDLATGELFF
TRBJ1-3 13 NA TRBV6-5 CATQGLPGNTIYF
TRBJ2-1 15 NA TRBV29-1 CSVEDEGTAYNEQFF
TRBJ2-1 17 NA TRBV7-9 CASTRRPGQGAGDEQFF
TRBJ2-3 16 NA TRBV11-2 CASSLLAGGPGDTQYF
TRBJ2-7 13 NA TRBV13 CASSLVQDYEQYF
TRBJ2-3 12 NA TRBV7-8 CASSLIVDTQYF
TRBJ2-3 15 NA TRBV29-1 CSSGASGVGTDTQYF
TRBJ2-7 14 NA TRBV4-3 CASSQGRGSYEQYF
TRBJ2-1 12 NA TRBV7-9 CASSPGVSEQFF
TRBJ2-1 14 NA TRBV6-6 CASTPRDSLNEQFF
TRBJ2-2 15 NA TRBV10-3 CAISGQGGNTGELFF
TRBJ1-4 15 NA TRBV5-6 CASSLEGQLNEKLFF
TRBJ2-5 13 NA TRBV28 CASNGGGGETQYF
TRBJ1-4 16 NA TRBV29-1 CSGYQTTDATNEKLFF
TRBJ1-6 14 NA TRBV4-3 CASSQTPAGSPLHF
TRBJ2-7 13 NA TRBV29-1 CSVERTGGYEQYF
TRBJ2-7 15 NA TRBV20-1 CSARGTSGSSYEQYF
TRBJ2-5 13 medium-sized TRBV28 CASSPTSSTAQYF
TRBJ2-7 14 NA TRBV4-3 CASSQAGGEGEQYF
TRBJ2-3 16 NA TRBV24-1 CATSDRQGARTDTQYF
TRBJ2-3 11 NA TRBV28 CASRSTDTQYF
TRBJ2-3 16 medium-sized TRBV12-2 CASRPRARDSSDTQYF
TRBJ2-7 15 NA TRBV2 CASSDGSGGFYEQYF
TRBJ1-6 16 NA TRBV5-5 CASSLPLGQNNSPLHF
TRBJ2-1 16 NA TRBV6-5 CASSYSGTRIPTEQFF
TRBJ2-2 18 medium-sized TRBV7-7 CASSRTWGGDPNTGELFF
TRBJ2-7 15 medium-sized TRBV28 CASSFGDIVTNEQYF
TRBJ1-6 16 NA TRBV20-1 CSAPEQGADGNSPLHF
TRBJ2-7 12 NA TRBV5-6 CASSFFQSEQYF
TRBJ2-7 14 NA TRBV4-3 CASSQAGRGYEQYF
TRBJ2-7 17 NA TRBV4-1 CASSQGIPGSTRVEQYF
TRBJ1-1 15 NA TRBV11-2 CASSYRQGPNTEAFF
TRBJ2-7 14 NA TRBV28 CASSLAGVGYEQYF
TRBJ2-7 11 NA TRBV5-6 CASSYGPEQYF
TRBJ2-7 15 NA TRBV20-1 CALEPPGQGFSEQYF
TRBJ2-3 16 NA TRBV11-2 CASSLVSGDYTDTQYF
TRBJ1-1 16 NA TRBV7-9 CASSLVGGRGDTEAFF
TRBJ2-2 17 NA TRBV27 CASSFGRAPSNTGELFF
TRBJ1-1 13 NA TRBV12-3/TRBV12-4 CASSPTGNTEAFF
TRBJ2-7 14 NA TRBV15 CATSPWTGSYEQYF
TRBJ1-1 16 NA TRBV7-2 CASSYPPGYMNTEAFF
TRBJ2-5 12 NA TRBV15 CAAGGTQETQYF
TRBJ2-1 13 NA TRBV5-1 CASSATNDNEQFF
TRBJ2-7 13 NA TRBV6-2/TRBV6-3 CASTKDSVDEQYF
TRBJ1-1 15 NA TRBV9 CASSVGSGEGTEAFF
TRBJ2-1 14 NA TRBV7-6 CASRVSGGANEQFF
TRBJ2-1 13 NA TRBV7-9 CASTTPDQTEQFF
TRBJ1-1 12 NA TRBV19 CASSIFGTEAFF
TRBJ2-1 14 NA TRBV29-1 CSVDIRLAGSEQFF